What follows are 24 T cell receptor beta chains derived from one specimen sequenced in a study of CD8+ T cells in alopecia areata. In each case, RNA was isolated and then reverse transcribed into cDNA as the sequencing template. The data were produced by immunoSEQ multiplex PCR, yet TCRdb's version contains in-frame clones alone and is incomplete. Of approximately 91,000 clones in the sample, nearly 45% were seen once. Sequencing input: CD4+ T cells sorted from blood. Receptors were obtained from a human donor with alopecia areata.

V gene TRBV30 combines with J gene TRBJ2-5; TRBD1 might be the D (6 bases). Germline values: CDR1 GTSNPN, CDR2 SVGIG (reference sequence). This CDR3 contains 11 residues. Trimming stripped 5 bases from V and 2 bases from J, with 6 bases between. The CDR3 DNA follows: TGTGCCTGGGGGACACAAGAGACCCAGTACTTC. Its protein is CAWGTQETQYF.

The rearrangement joins TRBV28 to TRBJ2-6; weak D call: TRBD2 (6 bases). The CDR3 is 14 amino acids. V was trimmed by 4 bases and J by 2 bases, leaving 6 bases between them. Looked up from germline, CDR1 is MDHEN and CDR2 is SYDVKM. CDR3 nucleotides: TGTGCCAGCAGTTCGGGGGCTGGGGCCAACGTCCTGACTTTC. Encoded protein: CASSSGAGANVLTF.

This chain connects TRBV5-1 to TRBJ2-7, with D hard to call. The germline V and J ends were trimmed by 2 bases and 6 bases, with 6 bases remaining between them. Germline assignment: CDR1 SGHRS and CDR2 YFSETQ. CDR3 length: 11 amino acids. The CDR3 region has the DNA TGCGCCAGCAGCTTCCTGGGCGAGCAGTACTTC. Protein sequence: CASSFLGEQYF. The full variable domain, in which reference TRBV5-1 and TRBJ2-7 provide the parts outside the CDR3, is KAGVTQTPRYLIKTRGQQVTLSCSPISGHRSVSWYQQTPGQGLQFLFEYFSETQRNKGNFPGRFSGRQFSNSRSEMNVSTLELGDSALYLCASSFLGEQYFGPGTRLTVT.

V is TRBV29-1 and J is TRBJ2-5; weak D call: TRBD1 (6 bases). The CDR3 has 13 amino acids. Trimming took 4 bases from V and 5 from J, leaving 14 bases between them. Per germline, CDR1 SQVTM and CDR2 ANQGSEA. CDR3 nucleotides: TGCAGCGTTGCGGGCTCCCAGGGGGAGACCCAGTACTTC. This encodes CSVAGSQGETQYF.

V gene TRBV14 combines with J gene TRBJ2-5; D is undetermined. CDR1 and CDR2 (germline): SGHDN, FVKESK. The CDR3 consists of 14 residues. Trimming stripped 2 bases from V and 6 bases from J, with 13 bases between. In DNA form, the CDR3 reads TGTGCCAGCAGCCAATGGACCGTGGAGAAGACCCAGTACTTC. This gives the protein CASSQWTVEKTQYF.

The rearrangement links TRBV2 to TRBJ2-7, with D possibly being TRBD1 or TRBD2 (5 bases each). CDR1 and CDR2 from the germline V gene are SNHLY and FYNNEI. Trimming shortened V by 0 bases and J by 3 bases, and 15 bases separated the two germline ends. The length of the CDR3 is 16 residues. The DNA for the CDR3 is TGTGCCAGCAGTGAAGCGCCAGCAGGGAGCAACTACGAGCAGTACTTC. Protein: CASSEAPAGSNYEQYF.

Only a few counts were recorded for this clone. The rearrangement joins TRBV2 to TRBJ2-3; TRBD2 matches at 7 bases. The CDR3 is 14 residues long. Looked up from germline, CDR1 is SNHLY and CDR2 is FYNNEI. V was pared by 5 bases and J by 4 bases, with 6 bases of the junction left unmatched. In nucleotides, the CDR3 is TGTGCCAGCAGTTGGGGGGGGGACGCAGATACGCAGTATTTT. Its translation is CASSWGGDADTQYF.

This clone was detected a few times. This CDR3 is CASSFGRGREPQHF. The CDR3 nucleotides read TGTGCCAGCAGTTTTGGCAGGGGGAGGGAGCCCCAGCATTTT. The rearrangement links TRBV28 to TRBJ1-5; 7 bases line up with TRBD1. V shed 3 bases and J 8 bases; nucleotides not matched to a gene: 7. Germline V CDR1 and CDR2: MDHEN, SYDVKM. This CDR3 is 14 amino acids long.

This chain links TRBV29-1 with TRBJ1-6; D ambiguous. The CDR3 has 13 amino acids. V lost 4 bases to trimming and J lost 7 bases, with 11 bases between them. Germline lookup yields CDR1 SQVTM and CDR2 ANQGSEA. CDR3 in DNA: TGCAGCGTTGGGGAGGGAGGAAATTCACCCCTCCACTTT. Its translation: CSVGEGGNSPLHF.

This rearrangement joins TRBV5-1 to TRBJ2-7; 7 bases map to TRBD2. The germline V gene encodes CDR1 SGHRS and CDR2 YFSETQ. This CDR3 comprises 14 residues. V shed 4 bases and J 2 bases; nucleotides not matched to a gene: 6. The CDR3 loop is CASSVGLETYEQYF. The CDR3 nucleotides read TGCGCCAGCAGCGTCGGACTAGAAACCTACGAGCAGTACTTC.

The chain couples TRBV30 to TRBJ2-2, with D uncertain. CDR3 length: 11 amino acids. CDR1 is GTSNPN and CDR2 is SVGIG in the germline V gene (reference sequence). The germline V and J ends were trimmed by 3 bases and 9 bases, with 8 bases remaining between them. The chain's CDR3 is CAWSPARELFF. The CDR3, as DNA: TGTGCCTGGAGCCCCGCGCGGGAGCTGTTTTTT.

The chain is built from TRBV2 and TRBJ1-1; TRBD1 might be the D (5 bases). The germline gives CDR1 SNHLY, CDR2 FYNNEI. The CDR3 is 13 residues long. Trimming shortened V by 10 bases and J by 3 bases, and 15 bases separated the two germline ends. CDR3 sequence: CATEPRGYTEAFF. The CDR3 DNA is TGTGCCACCGAACCTCGGGGGTACACTGAAGCTTTCTTT.

This clone has just a few counts. The gene calls are TRBV6-5 and TRBJ1-5, with D perhaps TRBD1 (5 bases). V was cut by 2 bases and J by 3 bases, with 8 bases left in between. This CDR3 has 14 residues. From germline, CDR1 is MNHEY and CDR2 SVGAGI. The CDR3 loop is CASSYGGANQPQHF. The CDR3 DNA follows: TGTGCCAGCAGTTACGGCGGGGCCAATCAGCCCCAGCATTTT.

This rearrangement joins TRBV4-1 to TRBJ1-2; D is unresolved. This CDR3 spans 16 amino acids. The germline V gene encodes CDR1 MGHRA and CDR2 YSYEKL. The V and J ends lost 0 bases and 4 bases respectively, with 15 bases between them. The DNA for the CDR3 is TGCGCCAGCAGCCAAGAATTTGTACACCCTGGCTATGGCTACACCTTC. This translates into CASSQEFVHPGYGYTF.

The rearrangement joins TRBV5-4 to TRBJ2-5; D gene uncertain. Germline CDR1 SGHNT, CDR2 YYREEE (reference sequence). The CDR3 covers 12 residues. Trimming stripped 1 base from V and 5 bases from J, with 6 bases between. Written as DNA, the CDR3 is TGTGCCAGCAGCTTGCATGCCGAGACCCAGTACTTC. Translated, it gives CASSLHAETQYF.

This clone was picked up a small number of times. V usage is TRBV7-2 and J usage is TRBJ1-1; weak D call: TRBD1 (6 bases). This CDR3 is 16 amino acids long. Trimming took off 1 base at V and 0 bases at J, with 12 bases between the two ends. Germline V gene sequence: CDR1 SGHTA, CDR2 FQGNSA. This CDR3 reads CASSLDGGYLNTEAFF. DNA of the CDR3: TGTGCCAGCAGCTTAGACGGGGGCTATCTGAACACTGAAGCTTTCTTT.

The J gene is TRBJ2-1, the V gene TRBV28; D might be TRBD2 (6 bases). CDR3 length: 13 amino acids. Trimming removed 5 bases from V and 4 bases from J, with 9 bases in between. Germline V gene lookup returns CDR1 MDHEN and CDR2 SYDVKM. CDR3 sequence reads: CASSPGRYNEQFF. The CDR3 DNA is TGTGCCAGCAGTCCCGGGAGATACAATGAGCAGTTCTTC.

This clone has just a few counts. V and J are TRBV29-1 and TRBJ2-1; D is uncertain. The CDR3 sequence is 12 residues long. Trimming pared 5 bases from V and 1 base from J, leaving 6 bases between. Germline V CDR1 and CDR2: SQVTM, ANQGSEA. The CDR3, as DNA: TGCAGCGTTTCTATTTCCTACAATGAGCAGTTCTTC. It codes for CSVSISYNEQFF.

This clone was counted between two and nine times. The rearrangement joins TRBV29-1 to TRBJ2-3, with 9 bases matching TRBD1. The germline gives CDR1 SQVTM, CDR2 ANQGSEA. Germline trimming cut 7 bases from V and 6 bases from J; bases unmatched to any gene: 14. The CDR3 extends over 15 amino acids. The CDR3 DNA sequence: TGCAGCGCAGGACTAACAGGGGGCGCAATGGATACGCAGTATTTT. It specifies CSAGLTGGAMDTQYF.

In DNA form, the CDR3 reads TGCAGCGTTGTTCCGGGCCCGCGAAGTGAGCAGTTCTTC. Translation: CSVVPGPRSEQFF. This chain uses TRBV29-1 with TRBJ2-1; D is uncertain. The CDR3 runs 13 residues. Trimming took off 4 bases at V and 9 bases at J, with 16 bases between the two ends. The germline V gene has CDR1 SQVTM and CDR2 ANQGSEA.

The V gene is TRBV6-5, the J gene TRBJ1-2, with D perhaps TRBD1 (5 bases). This CDR3 spans 15 amino acids. The V end lost 0 bases, the J end lost 3 bases, and 11 bases lay between the germline ends. The V gene's germline CDR1 is MNHEY and CDR2 SVGAGI. The chain's CDR3 is CASSYSGRVDYGYTF. As DNA, the CDR3 is TGTGCCAGCAGTTACTCGGGCAGGGTCGACTATGGCTACACCTTC.

In its sample, this clone was seen a few times. This chain uses TRBV21-1 with TRBJ2-7; the table calls TRBD2, which could not be checked here. TRBV21-1 is deemed a pseudogene. The CDR3 sequence is 13 residues long. The CDR3 is CASSPQRDYEQYF. In DNA form, the CDR3 reads TGTGCCAGCAGCCCCCAGCGGGACTACGAGCAGTACTTC.

The V call is TRBV29-1, the J call TRBJ2-3; D remains unclear. Germline CDR1 and CDR2: SQVTM and ANQGSEA. The V end lost 5 bases, the J end lost 11 bases, and 14 bases lay between the germline ends. CDR3 size: 11 residues. The CDR3 bases are TGCAGCGTTACGCCCTCAATGGAGCAGTATTTT. Protein: CSVTPSMEQYF.

With respect to this clone: This same CDR3 is encoded by further DNA sequences in the sample. This sequence joins TRBV7-8 and TRBJ2-7, with 8 positions matching TRBD1. J gave up 4 bases and V 4 bases, and 3 bases lay outside the gene matches. CDR1 is SGHVS and CDR2 is FQNEAQ in the germline V gene. This CDR3 contains 13 residues. The CDR3 loop reads CASSWDRNYEQYF. The DNA for the CDR3 is TGTGCCAGCAGCTGGGACAGGAATTACGAGCAGTACTTC.